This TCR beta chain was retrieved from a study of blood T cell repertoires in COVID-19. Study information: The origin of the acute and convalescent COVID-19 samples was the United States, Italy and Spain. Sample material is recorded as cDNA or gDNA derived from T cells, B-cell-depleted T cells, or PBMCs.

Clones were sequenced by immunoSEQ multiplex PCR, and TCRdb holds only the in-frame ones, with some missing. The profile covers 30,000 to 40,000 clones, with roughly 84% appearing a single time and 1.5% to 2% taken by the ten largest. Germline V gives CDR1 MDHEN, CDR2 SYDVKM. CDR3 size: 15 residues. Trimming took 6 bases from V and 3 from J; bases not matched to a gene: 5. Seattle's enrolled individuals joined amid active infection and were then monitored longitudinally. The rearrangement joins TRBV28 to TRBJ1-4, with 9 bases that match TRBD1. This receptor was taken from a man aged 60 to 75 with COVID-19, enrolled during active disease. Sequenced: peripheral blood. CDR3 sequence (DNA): TGTGCCAGCAGGGTACAGGGGGCGTCTAATGAAAAACTGTTTTTT. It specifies CASRVQGASNEKLFF.